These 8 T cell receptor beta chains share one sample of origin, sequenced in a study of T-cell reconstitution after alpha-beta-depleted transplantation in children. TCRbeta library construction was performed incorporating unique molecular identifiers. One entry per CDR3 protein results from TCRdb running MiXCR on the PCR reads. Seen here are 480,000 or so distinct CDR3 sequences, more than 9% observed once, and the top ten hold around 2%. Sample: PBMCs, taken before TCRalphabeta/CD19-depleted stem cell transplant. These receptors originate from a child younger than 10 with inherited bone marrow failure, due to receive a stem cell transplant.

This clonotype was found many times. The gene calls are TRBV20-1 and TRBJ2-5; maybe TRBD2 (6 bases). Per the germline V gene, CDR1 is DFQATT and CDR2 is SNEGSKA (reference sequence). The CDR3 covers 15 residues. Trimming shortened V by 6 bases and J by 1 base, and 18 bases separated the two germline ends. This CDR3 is CSAQGRLVVQETQYF. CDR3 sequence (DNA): TGCAGTGCCCAAGGGAGGCTCGTCGTCCAAGAGACCCAGTACTTC.

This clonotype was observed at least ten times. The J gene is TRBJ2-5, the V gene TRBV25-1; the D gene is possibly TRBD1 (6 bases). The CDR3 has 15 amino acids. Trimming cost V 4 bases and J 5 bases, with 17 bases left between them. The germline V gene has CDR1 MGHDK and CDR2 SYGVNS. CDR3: CASSVRGHLRETQYF. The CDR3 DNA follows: TGTGCCAGCAGTGTACGGGGACATCTCCGTGAGACCCAGTACTTC.

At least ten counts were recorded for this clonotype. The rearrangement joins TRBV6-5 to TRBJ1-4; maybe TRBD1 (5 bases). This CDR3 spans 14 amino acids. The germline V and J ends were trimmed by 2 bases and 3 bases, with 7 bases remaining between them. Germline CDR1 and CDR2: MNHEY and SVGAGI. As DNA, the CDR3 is TGTGCCAGCAGTTACGGGGGGGCTAATGAAAAACTGTTTTTT. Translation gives CASSYGGANEKLFF.

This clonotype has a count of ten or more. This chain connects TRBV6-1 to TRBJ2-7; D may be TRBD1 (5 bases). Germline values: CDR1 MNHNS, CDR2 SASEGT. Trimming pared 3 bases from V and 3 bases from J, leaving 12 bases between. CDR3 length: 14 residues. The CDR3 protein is CASSDRAGLYEQYF. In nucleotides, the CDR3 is TGTGCCAGCAGTGATAGGGCAGGGCTCTACGAGCAGTACTTC.

CDR3 in amino acids: CASSDTGTGVANQPQHF. In DNA form, the CDR3 reads TGTGCCAGCAGTGATACCGGGACAGGGGTGGCCAATCAGCCCCAGCATTTT. The V gene is TRBV27, the J gene TRBJ1-5, with 10 bases identical to TRBD1. The CDR3 has 17 amino acids. Trimming at V came to 5 bases and at J to 3 bases, leaving 10 bases not matched to a gene. The V gene's germline CDR1 is MNHEY and CDR2 SMNVEV (reference sequence).

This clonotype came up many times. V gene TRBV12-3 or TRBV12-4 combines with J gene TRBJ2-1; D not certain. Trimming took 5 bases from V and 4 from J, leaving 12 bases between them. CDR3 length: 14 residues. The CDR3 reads CASSPSRFYNEQFF. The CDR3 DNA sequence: TGTGCCAGCAGTCCAAGCAGATTTTACAATGAGCAGTTCTTC.

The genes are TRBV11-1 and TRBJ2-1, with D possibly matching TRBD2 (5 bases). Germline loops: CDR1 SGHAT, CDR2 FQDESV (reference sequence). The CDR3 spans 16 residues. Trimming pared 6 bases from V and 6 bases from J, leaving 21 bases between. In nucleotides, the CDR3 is TGTGCCAGCAGTTTCAACCCCAGGAGACTACCCAATGAGCAGTTCTTC. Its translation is CASSFNPRRLPNEQFF.

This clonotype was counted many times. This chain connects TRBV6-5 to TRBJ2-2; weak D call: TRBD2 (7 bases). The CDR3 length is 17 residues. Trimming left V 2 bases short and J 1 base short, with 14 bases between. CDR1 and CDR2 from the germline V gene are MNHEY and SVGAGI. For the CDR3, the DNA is TGTGCCAGCAGTTACCCCGGGGGAGGGGGGAACACCGGGGAGCTGTTTTTT. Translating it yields CASSYPGGGGNTGELFF.